Sequencing of this TCR beta chain was carried out in a study of blood T cell repertoires in COVID-19. The CDR3 is 17 residues long. Germline V gene lookup returns CDR1 LNHNV and CDR2 YYDKDF (reference sequence). V gave up 9 bases and J gave up 2 bases; unmatched junction bases: 14. Only in-frame clones appear in the TCRdb table, and some are missing; sequencing was by immunoSEQ multiplex PCR. Here the sample spans about 340,000 clones, about 90% being singletons. Sequencing used peripheral blood. The rearrangement links TRBV15 to TRBJ1-2; 11 bases match TRBD1. The sequence derives from a woman younger than 35 who had recovered from COVID-19. CDR3 coding DNA: TGTGCCACGGGAATACGGGACAGGGGGGACCCAAACTATGGCTACACCTTC. It specifies CATGIRDRGDPNYGYTF.